This TCR beta chain was observed in a study of Ad26.COV2.S vaccination and SARS-CoV-2 variants. The protocol was immunoSEQ multiplex PCR, while the TCRdb copy is restricted to in-frame clones and leaves out a portion. This table has over 400,000 clones, approximately 89% appearing once. Looked up from germline, CDR1 is SGHDN and CDR2 is FVKESK. Trimming stripped 1 base from V and 1 base from J, with 4 bases between. This CDR3 has 13 residues. Sample treatment: over 15 received Ad26.COV2.S at low or high dose, single or two shots; several received placebo; per-sample allocation not given. Specimens were obtained on day 63 following the first vaccine or placebo injection. In Boston, an adult donor aged 18-55 years took part.

This sequence originates from a person aged 18-65 years who received the Ad26.COV2.S COVID-19 vaccine or a placebo. The sample was peripheral blood, taken in a trial of Ad26.COV2.S vaccine versus placebo. The J gene is TRBJ1-1, the V gene TRBV14, with D hard to call. The CDR3 loop is CASSQGPNTEAFF. CDR3 coding DNA: TGTGCCAGCAGCCAAGGACCGAACACTGAAGCTTTCTTT.